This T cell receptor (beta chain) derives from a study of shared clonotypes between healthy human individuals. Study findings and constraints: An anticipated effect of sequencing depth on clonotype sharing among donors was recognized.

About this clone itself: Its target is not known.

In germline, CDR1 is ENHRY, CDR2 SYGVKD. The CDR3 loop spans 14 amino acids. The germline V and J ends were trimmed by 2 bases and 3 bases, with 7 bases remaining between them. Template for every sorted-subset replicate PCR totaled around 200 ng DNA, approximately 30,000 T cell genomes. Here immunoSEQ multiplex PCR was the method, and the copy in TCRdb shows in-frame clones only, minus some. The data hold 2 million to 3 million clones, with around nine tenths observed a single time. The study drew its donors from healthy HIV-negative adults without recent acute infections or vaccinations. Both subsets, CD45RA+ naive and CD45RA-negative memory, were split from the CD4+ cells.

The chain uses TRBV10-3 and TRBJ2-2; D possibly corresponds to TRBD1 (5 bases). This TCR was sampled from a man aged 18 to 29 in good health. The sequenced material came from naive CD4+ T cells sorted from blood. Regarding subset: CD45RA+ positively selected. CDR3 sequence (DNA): TGTGCCATCAGTGAGGGACATTACACCGGGGAGCTGTTTTTT. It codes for CAISEGHYTGELFF.